This T cell receptor (beta chain) was retrieved from a study of T cells in women clearing cervical HPV infection. Study summary: Case blood was drawn when the lesion was first found; control blood after infection became undetectable. Findings and caveats of the study: Cases and controls were distinguished at AUC 0.83 by richness and V genes. Repertoire richness, not evenness, was significantly elevated in CIN3+ cases versus controls.

Generated by immunoSEQ multiplex PCR, the TCRdb table keeps only in-frame clones and is missing some. This sample contains 30,000 to 45,000 clones. Of note for this clone: The antigen remains undetermined. The read halts 3 residues ahead of the CDR3 end, with the missing end drawn from the germline J gene.

MY09/MY11 PCR detected cervical HPV DNA; dot-blot assigned genotypes. The CDR3 extends over 14 amino acids. CDR1 and CDR2 (germline): SGHRS, YFSETQ. J lost 3 bases, V lost 4 bases, and 5 bases had no gene match. The rearrangement uses TRBV5-1 and TRBJ2-7, with TRBD2 matching 9 bases. This clonotype originated in a woman aged 18 to 75 with a cervical HPV16 infection that either progressed to CIN3+ or cleared (not recorded which). The sequenced sample consisted of blood buffy coat. CDR3 bases read: TGCGCCAGCAGCCAGGCGGGGGGGGGCTACGAG. As protein: CASSQAGGGYE. The complete CDR3 reads CASSQAGGGYEQYF.